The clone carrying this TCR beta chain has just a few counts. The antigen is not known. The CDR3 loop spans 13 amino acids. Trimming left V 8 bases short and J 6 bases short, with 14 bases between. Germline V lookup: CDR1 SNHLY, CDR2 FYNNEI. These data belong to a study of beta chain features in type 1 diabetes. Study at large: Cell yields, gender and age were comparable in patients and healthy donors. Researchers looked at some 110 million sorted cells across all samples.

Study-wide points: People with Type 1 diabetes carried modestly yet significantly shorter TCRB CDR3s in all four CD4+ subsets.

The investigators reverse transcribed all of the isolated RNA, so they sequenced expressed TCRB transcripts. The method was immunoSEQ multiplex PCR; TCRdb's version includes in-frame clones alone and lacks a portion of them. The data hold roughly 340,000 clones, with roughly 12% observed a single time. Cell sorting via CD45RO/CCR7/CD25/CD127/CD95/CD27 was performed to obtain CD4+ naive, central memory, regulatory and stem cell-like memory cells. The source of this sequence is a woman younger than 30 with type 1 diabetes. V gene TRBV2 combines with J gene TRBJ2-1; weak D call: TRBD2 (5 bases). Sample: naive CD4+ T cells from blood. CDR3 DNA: TGTGCCAGCGGCTCGGACTTTCCCAATGAGCAGTTCTTC. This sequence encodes CASGSDFPNEQFF.